Below are 16 T cell receptor beta chains sequenced from a single sample in a study of blood T cell repertoires in COVID-19. Assay used: immunoSEQ multiplex PCR; TCRdb lists only in-frame clones, some missing. This table has roughly 250,000 clones, approximately 91% appearing once. Sequenced material: PBMCs or T cells enriched from blood (not recorded which). The receptor source for this set is a middle-aged woman with acute COVID-19.

The CDR3 sequence is CASSPGGNEKLFF. CDR3 coding DNA: TGTGCCAGCAGTCCAGGGGGCAATGAAAAACTGTTTTTT. This rearrangement joins TRBV6-5 to TRBJ1-4, with TRBD1 matching 8 bases. V trimming: 5 bases; J trimming: 5 bases; junction bases outside the gene matches: 1. The CDR3 spans 13 residues. Germline V gives CDR1 MNHEY, CDR2 SVGAGI.

The CDR3 DNA is TGCGCCAGCAGCCCCGGGAACAGGGGGAAGCTTGAAAAACTGTTTTTT. Translation: CASSPGNRGKLEKLFF. V gene TRBV5-1 combines with J gene TRBJ1-4; 8 bases map to TRBD1. Per germline, CDR1 SGHRS and CDR2 YFSETQ. Trimming took 4 bases from V and 7 from J; bases not matched to a gene: 12. This CDR3 contains 16 residues.

This chain links TRBV9 with TRBJ2-5; TRBD2 matches at 10 bases. The CDR3 contains 16 residues. Germline trimming cut 4 bases from V and 1 base from J; bases unmatched to any gene: 7. The germline CDR1 and CDR2 sequences are SGDLS and YYNGEE. The CDR3 nucleotides are TGTGCCAGCAGCACCCGACCTAGCGGGGGCCAAGAGACCCAGTACTTC. This translates into CASSTRPSGGQETQYF.

The chain recombines TRBV3-1 (or the pseudogene TRBV3-2) with TRBJ1-1; D not certain. V lost 0 bases to trimming and J lost 5 bases, with 10 bases between them. The CDR3 spans 14 residues. Germline loops: CDR1 LGHDT, CDR2 YNNKEL (reference sequence). The DNA for the CDR3 is TGTGCCAGCAGCCAAGATACCCCTAGGACTGAAGCTTTCTTT. Its translation: CASSQDTPRTEAFF.

V is TRBV5-1 and J is TRBJ1-1, with D possibly being TRBD1 (5 bases). The length of the CDR3 is 13 residues. Deletions cut 3 bases from V and 5 bases from J, with 11 bases between. Germline assignment: CDR1 SGHRS and CDR2 YFSETQ. The CDR3: CASSSQGGTEAFF. As DNA, the CDR3 is TGCGCCAGCAGCTCCCAGGGAGGTACTGAAGCTTTCTTT.

This rearrangement joins TRBV6-5 to TRBJ1-2; 8 bases are a match to TRBD1. The CDR3 extends over 14 amino acids. The germline V gene encodes CDR1 MNHEY and CDR2 SVGAGI. The ends lost 5 bases at V and 0 bases at J; junction bases unmatched: 2. The CDR3 nucleotides are TGTGCCAGCAGTAACAGGGGGGCTAACTATGGCTACACCTTC. Protein sequence: CASSNRGANYGYTF.

The rearrangement uses TRBV18 and TRBJ1-4; D is undetermined. Between the trimmed V and J ends, which lost 2 bases and 0 bases, there was a span of 4 bases. In germline, CDR1 is KGHSH, CDR2 LQKENI. CDR3 length: 14 amino acids. The CDR3 is CASSPTATNEKLFF. The CDR3 bases are TGTGCCAGCTCACCAACGGCAACTAATGAAAAACTGTTTTTT.

This clone was recorded once. This sequence joins TRBV7-9 and TRBJ2-2, with D tentatively TRBD1 (5 bases). Trimming took 1 base from V and 4 from J, leaving 7 bases between them. Germline lookup yields CDR1 SEHNR and CDR2 FQNEAQ (reference sequence). CDR3 length equals 14 residues. CDR3 nucleotides: TGTGCCAGCAGCTTAGAACAGGTCACCGGGGAGCTGTTTTTT. Protein product: CASSLEQVTGELFF.

This clone has only a few counts. This chain connects TRBV7-3 to TRBJ2-3; D gene ambiguous. V lost 2 bases, J lost 2 bases, and 8 bases lay in between. Looked up from germline, CDR1 is SGHTA and CDR2 is FQGTGA. The CDR3 covers 14 residues. The CDR3 sequence is CASSLSGLTDTQYF. The CDR3 nucleotides are TGTGCCAGCAGCTTATCGGGTCTCACAGATACGCAGTATTTT.

The count of this clone is one. The rearrangement uses TRBV18 and TRBJ1-1; 9 nucleotides align to TRBD1. Trimming took 6 bases from V and 1 from J; bases not matched to a gene: 9. The CDR3 extends over 16 amino acids. Germline CDR1 reads KGHSH; CDR2 reads LQKENI. The CDR3 coding sequence is TGTGCCAGCTCCCTTACAGGGGGCGCTCGGAACACTGAAGCTTTCTTT. Its protein is CASSLTGGARNTEAFF. Based on the CDR3 plus reference TRBV18 and TRBJ1-1, the full variable domain is NAGVMQNPRHLVRRRGQEARLRCSPMKGHSHVYWYRQLPEEGLKFMVYLQKENIIDESGMPKERFSAEFPKEGPSILRIQQVVRGDSAAYFCASSLTGGARNTEAFFGQGTRLTVV.

The genes are TRBV18 and TRBJ2-2, with a tentative D call TRBD1 (6 bases). Trimming left V 4 bases short and J 4 bases short, with 22 bases between. There are 18 residues in the CDR3. Germline CDR1 is KGHSH and CDR2 is LQKENI. The CDR3 sequence is CASSRDAGGTGITGELFF. The CDR3 DNA reads as TGTGCCAGCTCACGAGACGCCGGAGGCACAGGGATCACCGGGGAGCTGTTTTTT.

The J gene is TRBJ1-3, the V gene TRBV11-2; D uncertain. V was shortened by 0 bases and J by 0 bases, with 6 bases between the two germline ends. Germline V CDR1 and CDR2: SGHAT, FQNNGV. The CDR3 consists of 15 residues. DNA of the CDR3: TGTGCCAGCAGCTTAGACAGATCCTCTGGAAACACCATATATTTT. Protein sequence: CASSLDRSSGNTIYF.

The chain has TRBV7-9 and TRBJ2-5; a possible D gene is TRBD1 (6 bases). In germline, CDR1 is SEHNR, CDR2 FQNEAQ (reference sequence). CDR3 length: 15 amino acids. The V end lost 5 bases, the J end lost 0 bases, and 13 bases lay between the germline ends. The CDR3 region has the DNA TGTGCCAGCAGCCACACGAGGGGGTACCAAGAGACCCAGTACTTC. As protein: CASSHTRGYQETQYF.

The chain links TRBV12-5 to TRBJ2-7; TRBD2 aligns across 14 bases. V lost 3 bases to trimming and J lost 5 bases; unmatched junction nucleotides: 3. The CDR3 consists of 15 residues. Looked up from germline, CDR1 is LGHNT and CDR2 is FRNRAP. As DNA, the CDR3 is TGTGCTAGTGGTTTCGGGACTAGCGGGAGTCACGAGCAGTACTTC. Its protein product is CASGFGTSGSHEQYF.

The chain recombines TRBV5-1 with TRBJ1-1; D is unresolved. CDR1 is SGHRS and CDR2 is YFSETQ in the germline V gene. The CDR3 contains 14 residues. The ends were cut back, 1 base at V and 0 bases at J, with 7 bases in the middle. The CDR3 bases are TGCGCCAGCAGCTTGACTTCGTTGAACACTGAAGCTTTCTTT. It yields the protein CASSLTSLNTEAFF. The full variable domain, in which reference TRBV5-1 and TRBJ1-1 provide the parts outside the CDR3, is KAGVTQTPRYLIKTRGQQVTLSCSPISGHRSVSWYQQTPGQGLQFLFEYFSETQRNKGNFPGRFSGRQFSNSRSEMNVSTLELGDSALYLCASSLTSLNTEAFFGQGTRLTVV.

For this clone: The junction departs from germline at one end; a sequencing error may be responsible. The gene calls are TRBV11-2 and TRBJ2-1; 8 positions match TRBD2. There are 13 residues in the CDR3. The germline V gene has CDR1 SGHAT and CDR2 FQNNGV. DNA for the CDR3: TGTGCCAGCAGGTTAGCGGGATCCCCTGAGCAGTTCTTC. As protein: CASRLAGSPEQFF.